This T cell receptor beta chain was documented in a study of long-term antiretroviral therapy in people with HIV. Every one of the donors gave at least one pre-ART PBMC sample and at least two post-ART PBMC samples. The ends were cut back, 2 bases at V and 6 bases at J, with 12 bases in the middle. This CDR3 region has 14 residues. The germline gives CDR1 MGHDK, CDR2 SYGVNS. Study-level points and caveats: The range of CDR3 lengths in HIV repertoires proved narrower than that found in controls.

Regarding this clone: Its antigen is undetermined.

It was version v3.0 of the immunoSEQ assay that was run at survey level. Generated by immunoSEQ multiplex PCR, the TCRdb table keeps only in-frame clones and is missing some. The sample lists 15,000 to 20,000 clones, over 60% seen once, with about 9.3% in the top ten. The sequence derives from a man younger than 30 with HIV. Sequenced material: unsorted PBMCs, taken 0.5 years before starting antiretroviral therapy. This sequence joins TRBV25-1 and TRBJ2-3, with a tentative D call TRBD1 (6 bases). The CDR3 DNA reads TGTGCCAGCAGTGAAAGGGGGATGGAGGATACGCAGTATTTT. Protein sequence: CASSERGMEDTQYF. Filled out from reference TRBV25-1 and TRBJ2-3, the complete variable domain reads EADIYQTPRYLVIGTGKKITLECSQTMGHDKMYWYQQDPGMELHLIHYSYGVNSTEKGDLSSESTVSRIRTEHFPLTLESARPSHTSQYLCASSERGMEDTQYFGPGTRLTVL.